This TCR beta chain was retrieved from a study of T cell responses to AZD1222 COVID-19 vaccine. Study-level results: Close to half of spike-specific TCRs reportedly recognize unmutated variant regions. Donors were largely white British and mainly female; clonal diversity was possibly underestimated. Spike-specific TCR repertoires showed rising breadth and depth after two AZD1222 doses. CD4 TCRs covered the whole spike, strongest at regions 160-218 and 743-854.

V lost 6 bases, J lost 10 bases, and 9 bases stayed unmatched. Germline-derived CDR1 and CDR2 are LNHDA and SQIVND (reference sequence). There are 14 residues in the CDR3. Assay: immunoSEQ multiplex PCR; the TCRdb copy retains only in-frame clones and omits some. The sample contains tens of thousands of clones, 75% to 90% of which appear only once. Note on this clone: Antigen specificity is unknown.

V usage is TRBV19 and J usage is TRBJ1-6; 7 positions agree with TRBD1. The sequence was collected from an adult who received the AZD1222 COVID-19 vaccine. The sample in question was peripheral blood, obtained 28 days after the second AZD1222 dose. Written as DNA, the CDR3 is TGTGCCAGTAGAGATAGGACAGGTCGATCACCCCTCCACTTT. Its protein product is CASRDRTGRSPLHF.